The sequence of this T cell receptor (beta chain) was determined in a study of human T cells and chemical hapten exposure. Study overall: An approximately 2 cm by approximately 2 cm inner upper arm patch received 2% DPC for sensitization. Overall study findings and caveats: Among TCRs, those above 1 in 1000 frequency were unaffected by DPC sensitization.

MiXCR, run by TCRdb on the RACE reads, gives a single entry per CDR3 protein. The sample lists 75,000 to 95,000 distinct CDR3 sequences; approximately 10% were seen once. This clonotype was seen ten or more times. Its antigen is unknown. Time point meaning: patch test 2, 6 weeks after DPC sensitization. The treatment is: therapeutic diphenylcyclopropenone sensitization with weekly scalp DPC. Alopecia patients between 18 and 70 years old and suitable for DPC were used as donors. Unseparated into fractions, whole blood served as the source from which total RNA was extracted. This receptor was obtained from a man aged 35 to 55 with alopecia areata. Some clones in this sample may be carry-over from other donors' samples. Sequences were derived from whole blood, sampled in connection with sensitization to the hapten diphenylcyclopropenone (DPC).

CDR3: CASSNRGNQGQETQYF. The CDR3 bases are TGTGCCAGCAGTAACAGGGGGAATCAAGGACAAGAGACCCAGTACTTC. The rearrangement links TRBV11-1 to TRBJ2-5, with 8 bases aligning to TRBD1. The CDR3 length is 16 residues. Germline V gene lookup returns CDR1 SGHAT and CDR2 FQDESV (reference sequence). Trimming removed 6 bases from V and 2 bases from J; junction bases left unmatched: 11.